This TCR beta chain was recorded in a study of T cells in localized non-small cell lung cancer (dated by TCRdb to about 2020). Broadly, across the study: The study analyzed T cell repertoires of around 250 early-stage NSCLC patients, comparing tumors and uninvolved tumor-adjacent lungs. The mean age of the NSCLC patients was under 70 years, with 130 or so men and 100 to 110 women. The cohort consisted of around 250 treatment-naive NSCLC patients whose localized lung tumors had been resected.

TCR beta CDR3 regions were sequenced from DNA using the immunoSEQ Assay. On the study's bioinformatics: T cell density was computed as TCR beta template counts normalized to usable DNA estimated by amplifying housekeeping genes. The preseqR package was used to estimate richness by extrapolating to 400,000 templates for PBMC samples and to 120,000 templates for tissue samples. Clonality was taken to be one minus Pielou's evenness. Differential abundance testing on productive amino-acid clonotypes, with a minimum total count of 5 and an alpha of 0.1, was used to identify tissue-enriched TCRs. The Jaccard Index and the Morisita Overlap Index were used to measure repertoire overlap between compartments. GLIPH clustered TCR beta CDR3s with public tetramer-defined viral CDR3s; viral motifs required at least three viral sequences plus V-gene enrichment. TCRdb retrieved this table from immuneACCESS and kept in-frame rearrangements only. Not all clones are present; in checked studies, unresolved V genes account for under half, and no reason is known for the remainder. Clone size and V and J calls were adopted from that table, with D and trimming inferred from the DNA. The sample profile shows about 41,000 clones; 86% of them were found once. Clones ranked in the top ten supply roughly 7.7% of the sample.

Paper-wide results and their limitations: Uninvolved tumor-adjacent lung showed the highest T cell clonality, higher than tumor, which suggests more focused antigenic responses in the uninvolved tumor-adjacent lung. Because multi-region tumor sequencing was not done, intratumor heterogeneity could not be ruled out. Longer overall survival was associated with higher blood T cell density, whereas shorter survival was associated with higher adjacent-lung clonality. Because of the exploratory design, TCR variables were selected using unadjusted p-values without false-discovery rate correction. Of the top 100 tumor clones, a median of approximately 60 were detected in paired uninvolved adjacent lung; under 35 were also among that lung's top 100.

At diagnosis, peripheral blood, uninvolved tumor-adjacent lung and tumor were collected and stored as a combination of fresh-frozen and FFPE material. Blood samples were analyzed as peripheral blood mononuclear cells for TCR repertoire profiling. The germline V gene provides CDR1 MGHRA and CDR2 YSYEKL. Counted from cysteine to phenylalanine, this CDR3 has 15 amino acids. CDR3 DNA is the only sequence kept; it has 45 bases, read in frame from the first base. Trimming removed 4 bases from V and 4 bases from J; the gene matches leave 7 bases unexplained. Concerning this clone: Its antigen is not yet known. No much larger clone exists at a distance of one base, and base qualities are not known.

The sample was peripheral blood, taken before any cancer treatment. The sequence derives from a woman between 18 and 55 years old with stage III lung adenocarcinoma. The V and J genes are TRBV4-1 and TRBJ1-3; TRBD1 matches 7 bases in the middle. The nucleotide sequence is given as TGCGCCAGCAGCCCACCGACAGGGTCGGGAAACACCATATATTTT. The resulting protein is CASSPPTGSGNTIYF.